This TCR beta chain was profiled in a study of blood T cell repertoires in COVID-19 (dated by TCRdb to about 2020). At the level of the whole study: Samples covering the acute and convalescent phases of COVID-19 were provided by collaborators in the United States, Italy and Spain. The repertoires were released in a freely available public database intended as a resource for research on the immune response to SARS-CoV-2. Samples were obtained from the ongoing ImmuneRACE study (first 160 participants) and from roughly 1,300 subjects provided by 6 global collaborators. The dataset comprised deeply sampled blood TCRbeta repertoires from subjects exposed to, actively infected with, or recovered from COVID-19. The material from the prospective study consisted of cDNA or gDNA derived from T cells, B-cell-depleted T cells, or PBMCs. Sample metadata almost always included a de-identified subject ID, COVID-19 status, age in years and sex. HLA class I and class II types, where available, came from metadata supplied by the sample provider rather than from assay-based typing.

Of note for this clone: Its antigen target is currently unknown. Within one base of it there is no much larger clone, and no base qualities were kept.

Each collaborating institution followed its own protocols to collect whole blood in K2EDTA tubes. Collaborator samples were shipped for TCRbeta analysis as frozen whole blood, isolated PBMCs, or DNA extracted from either sample type. What the research found in general, with its limitations: The amount of clinical and demographic metadata varied by source and participant and was provided uncurated.

TCRbeta CDR3 regions were amplified from genomic DNA by means of the immunoSEQ Assay, a bias-controlled multiplex PCR. In the authors' own workflow: Within the assay, amplification of reference gene primers was used to estimate how many nucleated cells each sample contained. To quantify the absolute abundance of each unique TCRbeta CDR3 rearrangement, sequence reads were collapsed and filtered. For each sample, productive Simpson clonality was calculated by taking the square root of Simpson's diversity index across productive rearrangements. Drawn from immuneACCESS, this table holds only the in-frame rearrangements with V and J called that TCRdb kept. Clones are partly lost; checked studies trace under half to an unresolved V gene and leave the rest unexplained. V and J calls plus clone size are reproduced from that table; the DNA served to infer D and trimming. This sample lists about 99,000 clones; roughly 90% were detected once. Approximately 3.5% of the sample is in the top ten clones.

CDR3 length: 18 amino acids, cysteine to phenylalanine. Just CDR3 DNA is preserved here, 54 bases in frame from base 1. V is reduced by 3 bases and J by 0 bases, leaving a spacing of 18 bases between them. For CDR1 and CDR2, the germline V gene (reference sequence) lists LNHDA and SQIVND. The receptor chain draws on TRBV19 and TRBJ1-5; TRBD1 is perhaps the D gene, given 5 matching bases. The origin of this receptor is a woman aged 55-75 years with acute or convalescent COVID-19. What was sequenced was peripheral blood. The CDR3 reads as follows: CASSIWGTSGFSNQPQHF. The DNA sequence follows: TGTGCCAGTAGTATTTGGGGGACTTCGGGGTTTAGCAATCAGCCCCAGCATTTT.